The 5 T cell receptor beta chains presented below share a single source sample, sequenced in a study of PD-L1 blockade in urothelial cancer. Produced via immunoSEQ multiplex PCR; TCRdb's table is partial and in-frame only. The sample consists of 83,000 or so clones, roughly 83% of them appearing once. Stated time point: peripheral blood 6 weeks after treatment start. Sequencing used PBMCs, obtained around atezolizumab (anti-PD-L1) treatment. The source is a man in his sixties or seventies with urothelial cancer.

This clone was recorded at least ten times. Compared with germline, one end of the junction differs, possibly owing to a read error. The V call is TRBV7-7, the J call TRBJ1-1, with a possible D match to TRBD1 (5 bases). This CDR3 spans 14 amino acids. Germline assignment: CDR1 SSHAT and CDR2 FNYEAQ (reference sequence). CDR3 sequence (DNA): TGTGCTAGCAGCCAAAGGGGTATGAACACTGAAGCTTTCTTT. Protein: CASSQRGMNTEAFF.

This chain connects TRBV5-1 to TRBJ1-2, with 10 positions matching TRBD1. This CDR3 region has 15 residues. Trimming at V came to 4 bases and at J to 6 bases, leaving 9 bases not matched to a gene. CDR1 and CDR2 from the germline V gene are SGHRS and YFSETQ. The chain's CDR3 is CASSPGQGTGNGYTF. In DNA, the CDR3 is TGCGCCAGCAGCCCGGGACAGGGGACGGGGAATGGCTACACCTTC.

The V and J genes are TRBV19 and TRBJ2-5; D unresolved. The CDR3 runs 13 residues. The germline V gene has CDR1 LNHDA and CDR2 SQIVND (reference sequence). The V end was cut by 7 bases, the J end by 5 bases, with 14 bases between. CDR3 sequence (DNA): TGTGCCAGTAAGACACACGCACGGGAGACCCAGTACTTC. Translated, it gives CASKTHARETQYF.

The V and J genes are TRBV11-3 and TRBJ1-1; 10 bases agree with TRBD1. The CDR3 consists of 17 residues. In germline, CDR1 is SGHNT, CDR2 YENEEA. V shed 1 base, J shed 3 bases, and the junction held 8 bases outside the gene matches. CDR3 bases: TGTGCCAGCAGCTTAGGACTCCCGACAGGGGGCTACACTGAAGCTTTCTTT. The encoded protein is CASSLGLPTGGYTEAFF.

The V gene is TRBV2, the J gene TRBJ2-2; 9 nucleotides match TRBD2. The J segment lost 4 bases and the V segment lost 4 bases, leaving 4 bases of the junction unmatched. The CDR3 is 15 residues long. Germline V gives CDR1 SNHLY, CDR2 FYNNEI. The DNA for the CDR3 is TGTGCCAGCAGTGGGGCGGGAGGGTCCACCGGGGAGCTGTTTTTT. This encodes CASSGAGGSTGELFF.